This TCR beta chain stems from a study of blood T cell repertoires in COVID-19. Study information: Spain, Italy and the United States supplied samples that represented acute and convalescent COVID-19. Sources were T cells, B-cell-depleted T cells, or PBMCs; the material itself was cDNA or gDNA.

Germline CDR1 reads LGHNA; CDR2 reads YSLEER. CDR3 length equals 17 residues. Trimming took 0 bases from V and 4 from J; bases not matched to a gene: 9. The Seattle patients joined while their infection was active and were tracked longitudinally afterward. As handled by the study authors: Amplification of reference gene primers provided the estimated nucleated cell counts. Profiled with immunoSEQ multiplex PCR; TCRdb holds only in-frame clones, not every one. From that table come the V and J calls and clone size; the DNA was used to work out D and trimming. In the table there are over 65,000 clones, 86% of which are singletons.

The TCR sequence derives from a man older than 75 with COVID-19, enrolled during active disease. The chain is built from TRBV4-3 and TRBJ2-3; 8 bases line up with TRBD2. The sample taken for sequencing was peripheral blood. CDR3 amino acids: CASSQDYGGGPADTQYF. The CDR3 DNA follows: TGCGCCAGCAGCCAAGATTACGGGGGGGGGCCTGCAGATACGCAGTATTTT.